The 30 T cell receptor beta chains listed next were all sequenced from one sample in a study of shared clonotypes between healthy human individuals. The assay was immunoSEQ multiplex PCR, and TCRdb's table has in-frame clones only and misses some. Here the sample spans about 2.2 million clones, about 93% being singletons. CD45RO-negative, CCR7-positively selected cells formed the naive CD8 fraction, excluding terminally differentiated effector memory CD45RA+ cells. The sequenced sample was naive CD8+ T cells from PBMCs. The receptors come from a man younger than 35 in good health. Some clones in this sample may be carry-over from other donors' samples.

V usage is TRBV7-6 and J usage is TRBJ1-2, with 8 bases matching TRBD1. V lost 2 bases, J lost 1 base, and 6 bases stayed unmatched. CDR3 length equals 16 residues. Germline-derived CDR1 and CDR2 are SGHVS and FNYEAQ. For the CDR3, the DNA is TGTGCCAGCAGCTTATTTGCAGGGGGCAATAACTATGGCTACACCTTC. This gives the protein CASSLFAGGNNYGYTF.

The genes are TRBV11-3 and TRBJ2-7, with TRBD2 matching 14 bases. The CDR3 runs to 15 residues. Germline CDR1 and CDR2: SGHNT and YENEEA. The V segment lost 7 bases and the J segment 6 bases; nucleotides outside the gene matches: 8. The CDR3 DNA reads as TGTGCCAGCAACCGACTAGCGGGAGGGCCTTTCGAGCAGTACTTC. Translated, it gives CASNRLAGGPFEQYF.

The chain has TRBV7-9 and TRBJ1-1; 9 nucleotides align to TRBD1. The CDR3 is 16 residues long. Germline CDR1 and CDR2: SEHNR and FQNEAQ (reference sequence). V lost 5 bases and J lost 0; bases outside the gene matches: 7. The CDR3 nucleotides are TGTGCCAGCAGCCCCTGGGACAGGGACATGAACACTGAAGCTTTCTTT. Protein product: CASSPWDRDMNTEAFF.

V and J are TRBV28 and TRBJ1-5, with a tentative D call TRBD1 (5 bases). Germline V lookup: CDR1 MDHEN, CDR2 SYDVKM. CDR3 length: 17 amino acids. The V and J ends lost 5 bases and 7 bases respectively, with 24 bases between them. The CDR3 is CASSHRPGPGVYQPQHF. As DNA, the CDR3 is TGTGCCAGCAGTCACCGACCCGGTCCGGGGGTATACCAGCCCCAGCATTTT.

The CDR3 loop reads CASSPTPRTGNAFF. Written as DNA, the CDR3 is TGTGCCAGCAGCCCGACCCCCCGGACAGGGAATGCTTTCTTT. V is TRBV7-9 and J is TRBJ1-1; 8 nucleotides line up with TRBD1. Trimming took 5 bases from V and 11 from J; bases not matched to a gene: 13. CDR3 length equals 14 residues. Germline-derived CDR1 and CDR2 are SEHNR and FQNEAQ (reference sequence).

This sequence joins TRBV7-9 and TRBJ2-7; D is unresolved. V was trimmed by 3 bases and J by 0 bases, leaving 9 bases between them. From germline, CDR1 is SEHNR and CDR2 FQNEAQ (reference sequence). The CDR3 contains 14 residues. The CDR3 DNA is TGTGCCAGCAGCTTCCGAACGAGCTCCTACGAGCAGTACTTC. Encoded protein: CASSFRTSSYEQYF.

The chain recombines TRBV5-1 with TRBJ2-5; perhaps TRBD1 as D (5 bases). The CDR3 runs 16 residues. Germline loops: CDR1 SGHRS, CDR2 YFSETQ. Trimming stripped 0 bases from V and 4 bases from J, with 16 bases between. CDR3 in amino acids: CASSLEVVTAGETQYF. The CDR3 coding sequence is TGCGCCAGCAGCTTGGAGGTAGTGACAGCCGGAGAGACCCAGTACTTC. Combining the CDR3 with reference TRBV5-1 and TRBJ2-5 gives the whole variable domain KAGVTQTPRYLIKTRGQQVTLSCSPISGHRSVSWYQQTPGQGLQFLFEYFSETQRNKGNFPGRFSGRQFSNSRSEMNVSTLELGDSALYLCASSLEVVTAGETQYFGPGTRLLVL.

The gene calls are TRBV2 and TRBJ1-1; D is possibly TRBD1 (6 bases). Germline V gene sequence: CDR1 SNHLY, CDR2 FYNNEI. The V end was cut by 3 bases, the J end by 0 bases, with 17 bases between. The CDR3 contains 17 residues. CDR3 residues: CASSERPQGSMNTEAFF. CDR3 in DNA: TGTGCCAGCAGTGAGAGGCCTCAGGGGTCCATGAACACTGAAGCTTTCTTT.

CDR3: CASSLEISESSSYEQYF. CDR3 sequence (DNA): TGCGCCAGCAGCTTGGAGATATCGGAGTCGAGCTCCTACGAGCAGTACTTC. The rearrangement links TRBV5-1 to TRBJ2-7, with D unclear. Germline lookup yields CDR1 SGHRS and CDR2 YFSETQ. V was shortened by 0 bases and J by 0 bases, with 16 bases between the two germline ends. This CDR3 comprises 17 residues.

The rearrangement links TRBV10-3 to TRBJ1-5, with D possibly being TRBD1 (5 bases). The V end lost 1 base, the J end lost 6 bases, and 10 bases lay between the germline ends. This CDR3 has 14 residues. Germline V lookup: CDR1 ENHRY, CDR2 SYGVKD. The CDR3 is CAISEWGGSQPQHF. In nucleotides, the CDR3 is TGTGCCATCAGTGAGTGGGGGGGGAGTCAGCCCCAGCATTTT.

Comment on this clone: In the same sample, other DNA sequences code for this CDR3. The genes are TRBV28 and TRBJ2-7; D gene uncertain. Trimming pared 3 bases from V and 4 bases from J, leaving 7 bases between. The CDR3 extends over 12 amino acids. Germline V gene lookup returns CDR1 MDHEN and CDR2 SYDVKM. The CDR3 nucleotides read TGTGCCAGCAGTTTGTCCCAGTACGAGCAGTACTTC. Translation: CASSLSQYEQYF.

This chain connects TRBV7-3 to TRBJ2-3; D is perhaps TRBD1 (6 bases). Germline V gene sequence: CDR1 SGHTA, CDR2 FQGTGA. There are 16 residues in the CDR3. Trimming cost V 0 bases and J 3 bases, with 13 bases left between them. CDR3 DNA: TGTGCCAGCAGCTTAACGCCAGGGCAGGGGACAGATACGCAGTATTTT. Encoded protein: CASSLTPGQGTDTQYF.

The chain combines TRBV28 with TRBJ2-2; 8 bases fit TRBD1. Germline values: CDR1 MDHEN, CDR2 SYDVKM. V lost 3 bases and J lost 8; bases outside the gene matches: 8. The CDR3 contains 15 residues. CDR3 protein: CASSFLQGASGELFF. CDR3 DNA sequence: TGTGCCAGCAGTTTTTTGCAGGGGGCTTCTGGGGAGCTGTTTTTT.

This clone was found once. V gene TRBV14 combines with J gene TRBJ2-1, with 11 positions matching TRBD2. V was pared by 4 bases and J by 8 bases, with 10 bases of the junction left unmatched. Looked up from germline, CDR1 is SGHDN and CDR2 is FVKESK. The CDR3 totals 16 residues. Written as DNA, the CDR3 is TGTGCCAGCAGCCCCCGTAGCGGGAGGGCCTGGGATGAGCAGTTCTTC. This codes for CASSPRSGRAWDEQFF. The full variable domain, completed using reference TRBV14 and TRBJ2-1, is EAGVTQFPSHSVIEKGQTVTLRCDPISGHDNLYWYRRVMGKEIKFLLHFVKESKQDESGMPNNRFLAERTGGTYSTLKVQPAELEDSGVYFCASSPRSGRAWDEQFFGPGTRLTVL.

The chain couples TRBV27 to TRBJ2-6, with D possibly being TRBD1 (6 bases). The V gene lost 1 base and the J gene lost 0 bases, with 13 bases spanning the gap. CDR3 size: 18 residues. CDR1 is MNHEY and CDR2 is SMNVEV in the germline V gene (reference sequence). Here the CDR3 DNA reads TGTGCCAGCAGTTTATACCCCACAGGGTACTCTGGGGCCAACGTCCTGACTTTC. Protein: CASSLYPTGYSGANVLTF.

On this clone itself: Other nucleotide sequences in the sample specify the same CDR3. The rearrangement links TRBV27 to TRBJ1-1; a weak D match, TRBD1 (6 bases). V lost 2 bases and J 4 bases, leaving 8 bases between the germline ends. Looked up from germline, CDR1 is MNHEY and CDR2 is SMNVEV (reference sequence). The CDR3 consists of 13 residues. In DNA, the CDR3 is TGTGCCAGCAGTTTAAGGGGGGGCACTGAAGCTTTCTTT. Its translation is CASSLRGGTEAFF.

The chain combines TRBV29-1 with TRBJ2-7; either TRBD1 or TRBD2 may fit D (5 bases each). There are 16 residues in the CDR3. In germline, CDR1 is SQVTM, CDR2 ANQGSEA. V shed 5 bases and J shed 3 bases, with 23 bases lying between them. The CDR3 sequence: CSVMLFGAGQVYEQYF. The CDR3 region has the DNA TGCAGCGTTATGTTATTCGGGGCCGGACAAGTCTACGAGCAGTACTTC.

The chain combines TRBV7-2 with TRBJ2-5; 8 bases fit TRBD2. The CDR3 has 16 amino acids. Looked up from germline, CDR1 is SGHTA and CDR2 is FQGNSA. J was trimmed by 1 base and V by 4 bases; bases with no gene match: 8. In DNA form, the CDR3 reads TGTGCCAGCAGCTCCCGCCCCGGGAGGGCCCAAGAGACCCAGTACTTC. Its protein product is CASSSRPGRAQETQYF.

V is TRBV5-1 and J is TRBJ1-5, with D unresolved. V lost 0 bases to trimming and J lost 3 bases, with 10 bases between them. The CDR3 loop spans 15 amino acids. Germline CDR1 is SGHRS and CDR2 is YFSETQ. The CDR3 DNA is TGCGCCAGCAGCTTGGCATCGGGCCCCAATCAGCCCCAGCATTTT. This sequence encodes CASSLASGPNQPQHF.

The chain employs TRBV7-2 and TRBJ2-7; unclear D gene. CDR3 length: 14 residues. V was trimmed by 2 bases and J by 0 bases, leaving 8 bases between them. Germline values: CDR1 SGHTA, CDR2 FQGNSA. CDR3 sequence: CASSLPTTSYEQYF. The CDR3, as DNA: TGTGCCAGCAGCTTACCGACCACCTCCTACGAGCAGTACTTC. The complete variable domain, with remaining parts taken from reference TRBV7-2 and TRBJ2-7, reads GAGVSQSPSNKVTEKGKDVELRCDPISGHTALYWYRQSLGQGLEFLIYFQGNSAPDKSGLPSDRFSAERTGGSVSTLTIQRTQQEDSAVYLCASSLPTTSYEQYFGPGTRLTVT.

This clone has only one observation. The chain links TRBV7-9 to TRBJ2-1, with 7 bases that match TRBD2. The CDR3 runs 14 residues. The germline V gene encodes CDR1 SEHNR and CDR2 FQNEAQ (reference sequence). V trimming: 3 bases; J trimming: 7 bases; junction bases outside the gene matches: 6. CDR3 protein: CASSFRSGENEQFF. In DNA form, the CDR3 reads TGTGCCAGCAGCTTCCGCAGCGGGGAGAATGAGCAGTTCTTC.

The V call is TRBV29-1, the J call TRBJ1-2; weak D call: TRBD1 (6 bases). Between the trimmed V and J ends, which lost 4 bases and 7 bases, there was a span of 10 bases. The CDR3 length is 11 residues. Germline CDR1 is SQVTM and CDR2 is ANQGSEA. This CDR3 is CSVAKGGGYTF. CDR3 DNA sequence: TGCAGCGTTGCGAAGGGGGGTGGCTACACCTTC. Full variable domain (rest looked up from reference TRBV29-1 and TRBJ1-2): SAVISQKPSRDICQRGTSLTIQCQVDSQVTMMFWYRQQPGQSLTLIATANQGSEATYESGFVIDKFPISRPNLTFSTLTVSNMSPEDSSIYLCSVAKGGGYTFGSGTRLTVV.

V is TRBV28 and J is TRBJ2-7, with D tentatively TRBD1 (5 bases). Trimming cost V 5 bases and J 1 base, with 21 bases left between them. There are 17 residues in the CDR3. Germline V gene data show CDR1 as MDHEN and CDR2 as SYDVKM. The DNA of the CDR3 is TGTGCCAGCAGTACCCCCCGAGAAGGCACAGGATCCTACGAGCAGTACTTC. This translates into CASSTPREGTGSYEQYF.

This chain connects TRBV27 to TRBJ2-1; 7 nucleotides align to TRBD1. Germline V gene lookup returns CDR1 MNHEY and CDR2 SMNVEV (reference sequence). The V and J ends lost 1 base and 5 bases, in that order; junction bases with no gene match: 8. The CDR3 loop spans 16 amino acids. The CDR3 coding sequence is TGTGCCAGCAGTTTATTAGTTTCACAGGGGAACAATGAGCAGTTCTTC. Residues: CASSLLVSQGNNEQFF.

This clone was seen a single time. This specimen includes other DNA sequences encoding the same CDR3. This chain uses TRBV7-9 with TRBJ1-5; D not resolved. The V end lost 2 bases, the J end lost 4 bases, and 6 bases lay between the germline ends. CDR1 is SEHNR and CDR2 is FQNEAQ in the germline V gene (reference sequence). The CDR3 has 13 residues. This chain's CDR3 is CASSLPGNQPQHF. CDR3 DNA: TGTGCCAGCAGCTTACCGGGGAATCAGCCCCAGCATTTT.

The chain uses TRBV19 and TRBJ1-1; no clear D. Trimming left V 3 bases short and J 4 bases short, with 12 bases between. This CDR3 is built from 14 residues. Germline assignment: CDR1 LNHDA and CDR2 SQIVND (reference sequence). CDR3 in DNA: TGTGCCAGTAGTATCGGAGGAGTGGTCACTGAAGCTTTCTTT. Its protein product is CASSIGGVVTEAFF.

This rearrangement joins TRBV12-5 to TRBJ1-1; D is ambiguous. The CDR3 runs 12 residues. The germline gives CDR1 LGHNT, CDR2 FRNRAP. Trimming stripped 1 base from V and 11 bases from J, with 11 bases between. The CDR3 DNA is TGTGCTAGTGGTTTGGATTACCGGACCGCTTTCTTT. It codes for CASGLDYRTAFF.

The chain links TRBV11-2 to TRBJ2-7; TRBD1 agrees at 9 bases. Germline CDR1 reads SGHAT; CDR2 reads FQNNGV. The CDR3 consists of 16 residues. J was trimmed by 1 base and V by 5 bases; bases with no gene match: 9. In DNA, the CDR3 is TGTGCCAGCAGCCGGTTCGACAGGGGGAGGTCCTACGAGCAGTACTTC. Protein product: CASSRFDRGRSYEQYF.

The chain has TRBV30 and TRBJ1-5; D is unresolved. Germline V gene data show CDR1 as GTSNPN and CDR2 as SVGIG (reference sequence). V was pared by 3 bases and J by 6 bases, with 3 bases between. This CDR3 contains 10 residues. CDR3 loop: CAWRGQPQHF. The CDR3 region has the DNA TGTGCCTGGAGGGGTCAGCCCCAGCATTTT.

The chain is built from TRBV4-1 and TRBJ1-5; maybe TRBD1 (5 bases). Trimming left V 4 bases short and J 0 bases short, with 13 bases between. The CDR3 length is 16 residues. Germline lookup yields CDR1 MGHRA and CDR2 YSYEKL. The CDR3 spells CASSLKTDTSNQPQHF. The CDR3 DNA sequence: TGCGCCAGCAGCCTAAAGACAGATACTAGCAATCAGCCCCAGCATTTT.